The clone carrying this T cell receptor beta chain was detected only once. The antigen is undetermined. Recipient blood drawn about 28 days pretransplant and days 30, 100, 180 after. Profiled with immunoSEQ multiplex PCR; TCRdb holds only in-frame clones, not every one. This sample yields about 12,000 clones, of which around 85% are seen a single time; approximately 6.4% belongs to the top ten. The record originates from a study of T cell clonotyping in hematopoietic cell transplantation. General study points: No sorting was done, leaving CD4 and CD8 contributions mixed. Higher Inverse Simpson Index values in graft donor and pretransplant recipient predicted broader posttransplant TCR diversity. After transplant, recipient diversity fell while pathologically expanded clonotypes grew through day 180.

Sequencing used PBMCs, obtained 100 days after allogeneic stem cell transplant. The TCR was taken from a female patient in her forties who had an allogeneic stem cell transplant from a related donor, so T cells may come from the graft donor. Some clones in this sample may be carry-over from other donors' samples.

The CDR3 nucleotides read TGTGCCAGCAGCCAGATTATGGGGGTCTTTGACGGCTACACCTTC. Protein product: CASSQIMGVFDGYTF. The J gene is TRBJ1-2, the V gene TRBV9, with D maybe TRBD1 (5 bases). Per the germline V gene, CDR1 is SGDLS and CDR2 is YYNGEE. The CDR3 has 15 residues. V gave up 4 bases and J gave up 8 bases, with 21 bases separating them.